This T cell receptor (beta chain) was observed in a study of blood T cell repertoires in COVID-19. Sequenced by immunoSEQ multiplex PCR; TCRdb stores in-frame clones only, minus some. The sample records some 250,000 clones, 91% being singletons. The CDR3 length is 13 residues. V lost 8 bases to trimming and J lost 5 bases, with 16 bases between them. Germline V lookup: CDR1 SNHLY, CDR2 FYNNEI. The rearrangement links TRBV2 to TRBJ2-7; tentative D call: TRBD1 (6 bases). The TCR originated in a human donor in a cohort exposed to, infected with or recovered from COVID-19 (not recorded which). The donor label of this sample is uncertain. Specimen: PBMCs or T cells enriched from blood (not recorded which). The CDR3 DNA reads TGTGCCAGCCGCTCAACAGGGTCCCACGAGCAGTACTTC. The encoded protein is CASRSTGSHEQYF.